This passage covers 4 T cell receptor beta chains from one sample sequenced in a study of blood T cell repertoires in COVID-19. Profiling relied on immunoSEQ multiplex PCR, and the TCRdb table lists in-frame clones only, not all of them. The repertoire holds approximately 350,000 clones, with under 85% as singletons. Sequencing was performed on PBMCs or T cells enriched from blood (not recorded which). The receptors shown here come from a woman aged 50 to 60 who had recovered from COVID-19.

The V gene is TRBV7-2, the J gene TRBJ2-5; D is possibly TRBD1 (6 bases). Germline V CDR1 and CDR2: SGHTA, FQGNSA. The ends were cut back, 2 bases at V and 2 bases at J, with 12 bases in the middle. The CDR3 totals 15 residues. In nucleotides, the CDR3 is TGTGCCAGCAGCTTAACAGGGTGGCCACAAGAGACCCAGTACTTC. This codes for CASSLTGWPQETQYF.

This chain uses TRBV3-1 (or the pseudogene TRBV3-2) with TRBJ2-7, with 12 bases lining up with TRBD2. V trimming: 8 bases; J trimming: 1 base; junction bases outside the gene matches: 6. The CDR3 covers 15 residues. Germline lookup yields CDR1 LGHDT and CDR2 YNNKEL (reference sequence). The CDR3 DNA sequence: TGTGCCAGCCGGACTAGCGGGGCTCCTTCCTACGAGCAGTACTTC. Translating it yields CASRTSGAPSYEQYF.

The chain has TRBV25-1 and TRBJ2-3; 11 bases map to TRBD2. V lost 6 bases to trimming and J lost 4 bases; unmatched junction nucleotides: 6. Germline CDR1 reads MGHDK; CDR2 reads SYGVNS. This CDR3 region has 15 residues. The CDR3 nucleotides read TGTGCCAGCAGCTTAACTAGCGGGGGTTCAGATACGCAGTATTTT. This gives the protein CASSLTSGGSDTQYF.

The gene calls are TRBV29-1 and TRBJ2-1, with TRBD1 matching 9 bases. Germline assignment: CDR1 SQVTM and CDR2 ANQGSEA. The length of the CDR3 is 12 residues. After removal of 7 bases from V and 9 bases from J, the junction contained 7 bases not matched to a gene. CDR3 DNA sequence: TGCAGCGCCGGGACAGGGAGGGTTGAGCAGTTCTTC. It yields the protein CSAGTGRVEQFF.